This T cell receptor (beta chain) was documented in a study of T-cell memory formation after mild COVID-19. Study-level background: Largely, the TCR clusters proved donor specific.

TCRdb used MiXCR to reprocess the 5' RACE reads, holding one entry per CDR3 protein. The sample gives about 470,000 distinct CDR3 sequences, roughly 23% of which show up once; around an eighth is in the top ten. This CDR3 is built from 13 residues. Trimming cost V 5 bases and J 9 bases, with 14 bases left between them. Germline CDR1 is DFQATT and CDR2 is SNEGSKA (reference sequence). Study results and caveats: Mainly CM and EM harbored the contracting CD4+ clones; mainly EMRA harbored the CD8+ ones. Later expanders leaned toward CD4+, whereas clones contracting from day 15 to 85 were balanced CD4/CD8.

Comments on this clonotype: Its antigen is unknown.

The sequenced sample consisted of PBMCs or a T cell subset sorted from them (not recorded which). The chain recombines TRBV20-1 with TRBJ1-6, with no clear D. This receptor was obtained from an adult woman who had mild COVID-19 (a few samples of this study predate the infection). Cell type and time point are not known. The CDR3 DNA is TGCAGTGCTGCCGAAGGGTCCAGTTCACCCCTCCACTTT. Protein sequence: CSAAEGSSSPLHF.